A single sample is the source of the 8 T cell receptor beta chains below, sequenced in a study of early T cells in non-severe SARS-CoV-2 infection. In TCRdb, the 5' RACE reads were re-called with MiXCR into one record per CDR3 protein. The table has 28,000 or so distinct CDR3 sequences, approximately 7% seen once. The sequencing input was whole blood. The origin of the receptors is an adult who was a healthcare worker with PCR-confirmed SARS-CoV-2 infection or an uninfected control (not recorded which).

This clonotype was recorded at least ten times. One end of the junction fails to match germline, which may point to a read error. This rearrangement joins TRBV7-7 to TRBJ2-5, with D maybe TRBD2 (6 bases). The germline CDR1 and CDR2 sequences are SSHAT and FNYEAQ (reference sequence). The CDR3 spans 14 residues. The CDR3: CASSLRLGWETQYF. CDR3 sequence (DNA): TGTGCTAGCAGCCTCAGACTAGGGTGGGAGACCCAGTACTTC.

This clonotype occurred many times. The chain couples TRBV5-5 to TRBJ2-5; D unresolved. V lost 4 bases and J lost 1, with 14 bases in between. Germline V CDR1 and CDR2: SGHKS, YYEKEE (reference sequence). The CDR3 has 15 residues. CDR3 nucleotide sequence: TGTGCCAGCAGCATACACACTACTATCCAAGAGACCCAGTACTTC. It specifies CASSIHTTIQETQYF.

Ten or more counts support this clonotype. The CDR3 bases are TGTGCCAGCAGCCAAGATTTACAGGCAGGTTCTAACTATGGCTACACCTTC. Protein sequence: CASSQDLQAGSNYGYTF. The V call is TRBV4-2, the J call TRBJ1-2; TRBD1 is a possible D gene (5 bases). Germline CDR1 and CDR2: LGHNA and YNFKEQ. V was cut by 0 bases and J by 0 bases, with 14 bases left in between. The CDR3 is 17 residues long.

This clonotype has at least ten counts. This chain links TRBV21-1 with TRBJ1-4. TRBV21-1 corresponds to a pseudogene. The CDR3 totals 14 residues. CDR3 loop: CASSNPASRKKLFF. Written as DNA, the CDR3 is TGTGCCAGCAGCAATCCTGCCTCACGCAAAAAACTGTTTTTT.

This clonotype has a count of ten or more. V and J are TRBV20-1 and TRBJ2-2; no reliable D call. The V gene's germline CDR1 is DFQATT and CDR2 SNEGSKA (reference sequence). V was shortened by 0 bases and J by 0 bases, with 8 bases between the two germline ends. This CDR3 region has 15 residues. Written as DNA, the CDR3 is TGCAGTGCTAGAGATTTTAGAGCGAACACCGGGGAGCTGTTTTTT. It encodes CSARDFRANTGELFF.

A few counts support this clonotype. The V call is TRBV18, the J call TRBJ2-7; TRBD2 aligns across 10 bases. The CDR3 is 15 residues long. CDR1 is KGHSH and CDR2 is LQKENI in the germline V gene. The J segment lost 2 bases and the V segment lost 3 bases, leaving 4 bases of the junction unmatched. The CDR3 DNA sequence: TGTGCCAGCTCACCGGGTAGCGGGAGGACCTACGAGCAGTACTTC. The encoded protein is CASSPGSGRTYEQYF.

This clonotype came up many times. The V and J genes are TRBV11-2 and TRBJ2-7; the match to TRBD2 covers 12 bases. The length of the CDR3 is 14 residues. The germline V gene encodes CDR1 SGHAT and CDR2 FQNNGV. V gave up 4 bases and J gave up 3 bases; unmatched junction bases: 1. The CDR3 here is CASSSTSGSYEQYF. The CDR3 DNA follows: TGTGCCAGCAGCTCGACTAGCGGGAGCTACGAGCAGTACTTC.

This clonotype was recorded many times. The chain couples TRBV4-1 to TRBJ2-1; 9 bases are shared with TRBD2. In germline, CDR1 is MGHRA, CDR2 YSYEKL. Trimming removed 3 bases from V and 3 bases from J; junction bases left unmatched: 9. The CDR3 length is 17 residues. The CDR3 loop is CASSHLLSSGVYNEQFF. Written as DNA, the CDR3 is TGCGCCAGCAGCCACCTACTTTCTAGCGGGGTCTACAATGAGCAGTTCTTC.